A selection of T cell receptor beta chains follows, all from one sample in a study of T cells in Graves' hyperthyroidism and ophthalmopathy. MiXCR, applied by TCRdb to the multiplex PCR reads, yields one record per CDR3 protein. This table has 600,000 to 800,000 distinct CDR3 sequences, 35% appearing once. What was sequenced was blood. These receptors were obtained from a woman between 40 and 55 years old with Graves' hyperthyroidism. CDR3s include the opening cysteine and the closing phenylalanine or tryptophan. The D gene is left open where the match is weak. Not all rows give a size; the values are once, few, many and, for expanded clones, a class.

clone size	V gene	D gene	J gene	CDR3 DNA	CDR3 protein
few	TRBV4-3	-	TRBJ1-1	TGCGCCAGCAGCCAAATTGACAGAACTGAAGCTTTCTTT	CASSQIDRTEAFF
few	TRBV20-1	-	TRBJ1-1	TGCAGTGCTAGAGCACCGACAGGCGTAAACCACCTAAATGAAGCTTTCTTT	CSARAPTGVNHLNEAFF
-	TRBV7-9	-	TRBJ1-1	TGTGCCAGCAGCGGGGGGACGGGCACTGAAGCTTTCTTT	CASSGGTGTEAFF
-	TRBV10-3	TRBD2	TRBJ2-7	TGTGCTAGCGGGGGGACGGACGAGTACGAGCAGTACTTC	CASGGTDEYEQYF
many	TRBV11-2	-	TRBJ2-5	TGTGCCAGCACAATCGGCCGATTGACGAGGGGAGAGACCCAGTACTTC	CASTIGRLTRGETQYF
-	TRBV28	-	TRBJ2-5	TGTGCCAGCAGCCTACCGACCTACCGAGAGACCCAGTACTTC	CASSLPTYRETQYF
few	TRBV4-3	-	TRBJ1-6	TGCGCCAGCAGCCAAGAGGCGGGGAACACTCCACCCCTCCACTTT	CASSQEAGNTPPLHF
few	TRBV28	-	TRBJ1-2	TGTGCCAGCAGTCCCTCCGGGGCTGGGGGCTATGGCTACACCTTC	CASSPSGAGGYGYTF
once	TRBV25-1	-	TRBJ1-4	TGTGCCAGCAGCTGGACAGTGGGTGAAAAACTGTTTTTT	CASSWTVGEKLFF
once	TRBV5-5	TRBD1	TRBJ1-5	TGTGCCTGGAGTCCTCAGACAGGGGGACAGCCCCAGCATTTT	CAWSPQTGGQPQHF
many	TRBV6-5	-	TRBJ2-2	TGTGCCAGCATCGTCAATCTGGGGTACACCGGGGAGCTGTTTTTT	CASIVNLGYTGELFF
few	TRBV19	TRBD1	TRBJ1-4	TGTGCCAGTAGCCCCCGGAGACAGGGGCCTGAAAAACTGTTTTTT	CASSPRRQGPEKLFF
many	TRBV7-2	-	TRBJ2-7	TGCGCCAGCAGCCAAGATAGCAGGACCTACGAGCAGTACTTC	CASSQDSRTYEQYF
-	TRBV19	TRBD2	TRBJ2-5	TGTGCCAGTAGTATAGATGGGGGACTAGCGGGAGTAGAGACCCAGTACTTC	CASSIDGGLAGVETQYF
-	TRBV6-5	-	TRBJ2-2	TGTGCCAGCAGTTTCCTTCCCGGGGAGCTGTTTTTT	CASSFLPGELFF
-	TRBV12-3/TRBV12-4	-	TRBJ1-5	TGTGCCAGCGGGTCATTGAATAGCAATCAGCCCCAGCATTTT	CASGSLNSNQPQHF
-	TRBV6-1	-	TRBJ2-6	TGTGCCAGCAGCCCGGATGCGGCCAACGTCCTGACTTTC	CASSPDAANVLTF
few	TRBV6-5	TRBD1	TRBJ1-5	TGTGCCAGCAGACCGGGGACAGGGGATCAGCCCCAGCATTTT	CASRPGTGDQPQHF
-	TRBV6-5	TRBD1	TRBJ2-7	TGTGCCAGCAGCCCGGACAGGGACTTCTACGAGCAGTACTTC	CASSPDRDFYEQYF
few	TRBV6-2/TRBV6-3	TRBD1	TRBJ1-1	TGTGCCAGCAGTTGGCTCGGGACAGGGGGCACTGAAGCTTTCTTT	CASSWLGTGGTEAFF
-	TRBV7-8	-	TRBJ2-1	TGTGCCAGCAGCTTAGGGCTACTAAAGGCGAGGGGCAATGAGCAGTTCTTC	CASSLGLLKARGNEQFF
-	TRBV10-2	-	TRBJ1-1	TGCGTACAGCAGAACACTGAAGCTTTCTTT	CVQQNTEAFF
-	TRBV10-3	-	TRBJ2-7	TGTGCCACTATTAGCTCCTACGAGCAGTACTTC	CATISSYEQYF
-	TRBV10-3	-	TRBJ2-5	TGTGCCATCTCCGGGAGCTATAAAGAGACCCAGTACTTC	CAISGSYKETQYF
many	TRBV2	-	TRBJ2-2	TGTGCCAGCAGGACCGGGGAGCTGTTTTTT	CASRTGELFF
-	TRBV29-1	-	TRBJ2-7	TGCAGCGTTTGTCGGGATTACGAGCAGTACTTC	CSVCRDYEQYF
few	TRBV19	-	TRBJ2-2	TGTGCCAGTAGCTTACTAAGGACAGCGAACACCGGGGAGCTGTTTTTT	CASSLLRTANTGELFF
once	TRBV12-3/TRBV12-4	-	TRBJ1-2	TGTGCCAGCAGTCCTCTCTCGCTGGGCTACACCTTC	CASSPLSLGYTF